This T cell receptor beta chain was captured by sequencing in a study of vaccination and CD4 T cells after COVID-19. Study-wide background: With a range of 35 to 161, the median interval from diagnosis to drawing post-COVID samples was 90 to 120 days.

Regarding this clonotype: As yet, its antigen is unknown.

As to treatment: roughly 10-day PBMC culture with coronavirus spike peptide pools or control peptides (ViraFEST assay). The Oncomine TCR Beta short-read assay was applied to DNA of cultured CD4+ T cells. Genomic DNA was drawn out of CD4+ T cells grown in culture. TCRdb fed the PCR reads into MiXCR, producing one record per CDR3 protein. The sample has fewer than 15,000 distinct CDR3 sequences, under 55% seen once. The CDR3 extends over 12 amino acids. Per germline, CDR1 DFQATT and CDR2 SNEGSKA (reference sequence). V shed 6 bases and J shed 7 bases, with 13 bases lying between them. The receptor's source is a human donor who had recovered from COVID-19. The rearrangement uses TRBV20-1 and TRBJ1-5, with unresolved D. The sample consisted of CD4+ T cells from blood, cultured in vitro, taken after SARS-CoV-2 vaccination. CDR3 in DNA: TGCAGTGCCGTCGAGGGAGGGCAGCCCCAGCATTTT. This encodes CSAVEGGQPQHF.